This is a list of T cell receptor beta chains from one sample in a study of blood T cell repertoires in COVID-19. TCRdb's table, derived via immunoSEQ multiplex PCR, lists solely in-frame clones and lacks some. Counted here are just over 65,000 clones, 80% to 90% occurring once; the ten biggest clones make up roughly 8.1%. Sequenced sample: peripheral blood. The receptors were gathered from a man younger than 40 with acute or convalescent COVID-19. CDR3s include the opening cysteine and the closing phenylalanine or tryptophan.

J: TRBJ2-7
length: 13
V: TRBV6-4
CDR3: CASSPTLTGEQYF

J: TRBJ1-1
length: 13
V: TRBV4-2
CDR3: CASSPGQGALAFF

J: TRBJ1-6
length: 16
V: TRBV4-2
CDR3: CASSPGQGSYNSPLHF

J: TRBJ2-7
length: 15
V: TRBV4-1
CDR3: CASRPWDRTSYEQYF

J: TRBJ1-1
length: 13
V: TRBV7-2
CDR3: CASSLGLGGEAFF

J: TRBJ1-3
length: 18
V: TRBV5-5
CDR3: CASKLGTGATYSGNTIYF

J: TRBJ1-1
length: 14
V: TRBV25-1
CDR3: CASSLDKGFTEAFF

J: TRBJ2-7
length: 15
V: TRBV19
CDR3: CASSATSGRAEEQYF

J: TRBJ2-3
length: 14
V: TRBV14
CDR3: CASSQTIQGDTQYF

J: TRBJ1-5
length: 13
V: TRBV30
CDR3: CAWSVDMVQPQHF

J: TRBJ2-3
length: 15
V: TRBV28
CDR3: CASTLAGGSTDTQYF

J: TRBJ2-1
length: 15
V: TRBV4-1
CDR3: CASSQMKRDGNEQFF

J: TRBJ1-1
length: 15
V: TRBV6-6
CDR3: CASSFVQGKNTEAFF

J: TRBJ2-3
length: 16
V: TRBV6-2/TRBV6-3
CDR3: CASSYDSGRGGDTQYF

J: TRBJ2-3
length: 16
V: TRBV15
CDR3: CATSRGGQGIPDTQYF

J: TRBJ2-7
length: 14
V: TRBV19
CDR3: CASSIRSGSYEQYF

J: TRBJ2-1
length: 15
V: TRBV28
CDR3: CASTLGLAGGVEQFF

J: TRBJ2-5
length: 14
V: TRBV25-1
CDR3: CASSELTSRKTQYF

J: TRBJ1-1
length: 13
V: TRBV6-4
CDR3: CASSDSRTSRAFF

J: TRBJ1-4
length: 15
V: TRBV5-1
CDR3: CASSYGQGVGEKLFF

J: TRBJ2-1
length: 16
V: TRBV9
CDR3: CASSVPPASSYNEQFF

J: TRBJ1-1
length: 14
V: TRBV21-1
CDR3: CASSKVTGNTEAFF

J: TRBJ2-6
length: 17
V: TRBV30
CDR3: CAWSPQGGGSGANVLTF

J: TRBJ2-5
length: 13
V: TRBV27
CDR3: CASRRLDVQTQYF

J: TRBJ2-1
length: 16
V: TRBV28
CDR3: CASSSPGQGFPDEQFF

J: TRBJ2-5
length: 17
V: TRBV12-5
CDR3: CASGLVLTPQNQETQYF

J: TRBJ2-1
length: 14
V: TRBV2
CDR3: CASNLEGLVNEQFF

J: TRBJ1-6
length: 14
V: TRBV24-1
CDR3: CATTDKTYNSPLHF

J: TRBJ1-4
length: 15
V: TRBV7-9
CDR3: CASSSRQAPNEKLFF

J: TRBJ1-5
length: 13
V: TRBV2
CDR3: CASSYSPDQPQHF

J: TRBJ2-3
length: 15
V: TRBV18
CDR3: CASSPGQGGTDTQYF

J: TRBJ1-2
length: 14
V: TRBV30
CDR3: CAWTVGSTNYGYTF

J: TRBJ1-5
length: 13
V: TRBV7-2
CDR3: CASSVTVDQPQHF

J: TRBJ2-1
length: 14
V: TRBV5-1
CDR3: CASSLDGLPIMEFF

J: TRBJ1-5
length: 12
V: TRBV7-2
CDR3: CASSRSNQPQHF

J: TRBJ2-3
length: 15
V: TRBV4-1
CDR3: CASSTQGIGTDTQYF

J: TRBJ1-2
length: 11
V: TRBV12-3/TRBV12-4
CDR3: CASSHRGGYTF

J: TRBJ2-2
length: 14
V: TRBV7-3
CDR3: CASSLTGNTGELFF

J: TRBJ1-5
length: 18
V: TRBV19
CDR3: CASRRRGRGAQSNQPQHF

J: TRBJ2-2
length: 13
V: TRBV14
CDR3: CASSPPFTGELFF

J: TRBJ1-3
length: 15
V: TRBV7-2
CDR3: CASSPGTGTRNTIYF

J: TRBJ1-1
length: 11
V: TRBV4-1
CDR3: CASSQGGGAFF

J: TRBJ2-1
length: 15
V: TRBV2
CDR3: CASSAFSGIYNEQFF

J: TRBJ2-1
length: 16
V: TRBV10-3
CDR3: CAISDPRTGGWNEQFF

J: TRBJ2-3
length: 11
V: TRBV20-1
CDR3: CSGESTDTQYF

J: TRBJ2-1
length: 14
V: TRBV9
CDR3: CASSVAGGPGEQFF

J: TRBJ2-3
length: 18
V: TRBV4-1
CDR3: CASSQEASGTLSTDTQYF

J: TRBJ2-1
length: 18
V: TRBV18
CDR3: CASSPPGLAGEEGNEQFF

J: TRBJ1-2
length: 13
V: TRBV6-6
CDR3: CASSSTGVDGYTF

J: TRBJ2-2
length: 13
V: TRBV7-8
CDR3: CASSTLTTGELFF

J: TRBJ1-1
length: 14
V: TRBV15
CDR3: CATSRQRTGTEAFF

J: TRBJ2-5
length: 15
V: TRBV6-2/TRBV6-3
CDR3: CASSSVRGLIETQYF

J: TRBJ1-1
length: 12
V: TRBV30
CDR3: CAWSFTGGYAFF

J: TRBJ1-5
length: 15
V: TRBV6-1
CDR3: CASSDPGYSNQPQHF

J: TRBJ1-4
length: 14
V: TRBV28
CDR3: CASTSRGTNEKLFF

J: TRBJ2-5
length: 11
V: TRBV5-4
CDR3: CASSLSETQYF

J: TRBJ2-6
length: 15
V: TRBV27
CDR3: CASSFAPSGANVLTF

J: TRBJ1-3
length: 16
V: TRBV6-1
CDR3: CASSENDRGAGNTIYF

J: TRBJ2-3
length: 14
V: TRBV11-2
CDR3: CASTTRTTNDTQYF